The 24 T cell receptor gamma chains in this list originate from one sample, sequenced in a study of Vδ1+ human thymocytes. Study conclusions and caveats: In the thymus, TRG and TRD repertoires looked highly polyclonal with Gaussian CDR3 lengths.

The template was reverse-transcribed extracted RNA. Pooled V-gene forward primers with one constant-region reverse primer generated the CDR3 amplicons by multiplex PCR. TCRdb reprocessed the multiplex PCR reads through CATT. This table holds 6,500 to 10,000 gamma-chain clones, roughly three fifths found once. These receptors' targets are unknown. The sample consisted of Vdelta1+ gamma-delta thymocytes from the thymus. Subset here: FACS-sorted CD3+ TCRalphabeta- TCRVdelta1+ TCRVdelta2- thymocytes. The receptors were sampled from a girl under three years old who had congenital heart surgery.

The V call is TRGV3, the J call TRGJ1 or TRGJ2. TCRdb gives no J gene; it was assigned here by matching the DNA to germline. CDR1 is VTNTFY and CDR2 is YDVSTARD in the germline V gene (reference sequence). The ends lost 0 bases at V and 7 bases at J; junction bases unmatched: 12. The CDR3 spans 15 residues. Here the CDR3 DNA reads TGTGCCACCTGGGACAGGCCTCCGACGTTCTATAAGAAACTCTTT. It encodes CATWDRPPTFYKKLF.

The V gene is given as TRGV9, and no J gene call is available. The CDR3 is 14 residues long. Germline assignment: CDR1 GITISATS and CDR2 ISYDGTV (reference sequence). The CDR3: CALWEVQIGDIKLF. The CDR3 DNA is TGTGCCTTGTGGGAGGTGCAGATAGGGGATATAAAACTCTTT.

The gene calls are TRGV2 and TRGJP2. TCRdb leaves out the J gene; it was filled in here by matching the DNA to germline. Unmatched junction bases numbered 2, after V lost 1 base and J lost 9 bases. Germline assignment: CDR1 EGSNGY and CDR2 YDSYNSKV. This CDR3 contains 12 residues. This chain's CDR3 is CATWDGNWIKTF. CDR3 DNA: TGTGCCACCTGGGACGGAAATTGGATCAAGACGTTT.

This clone was found once. It may be a read error: a sequence one base away is much more abundant. Other DNA sequences within the sample encode an identical CDR3. J is TRGJ1 or TRGJ2 and V is TRGV9. No J segment appears in TCRdb, so it was assigned here by matching the sequence to germline. V lost 0 bases and J lost 3; bases outside the gene matches: 2. Germline CDR1 and CDR2: GITISATS and ISYDGTV (reference sequence). The CDR3 is 13 residues long. The CDR3 DNA follows: TGTGCCTTGTGGGAGGTGCTTTATTATAAGAAACTCTTT. Residues: CALWEVLYYKKLF.

This chain joins TRGV8 and TRGJ1 or TRGJ2. The J gene, not given by TCRdb, was assigned here from a germline match of the nucleotide sequence. Losses at the gene ends were 1 base for V and 3 bases for J; bases not matched to a gene: 3. The CDR3 runs 13 residues. CDR1 VENAVY and CDR2 YDSYNSRV come from the germline V gene. The CDR3 loop is CATWDRCYYKKLF. The CDR3 DNA reads as TGTGCCACCTGGGATAGATGTTATTATAAGAAACTCTTT.

This clone was counted between two and nine times. Other DNA sequences in this sample translate to the same CDR3. The V gene is TRGV3, the J gene TRGJ1 or TRGJ2. Here the J gene was assigned by germline matching of the DNA, as TCRdb has none. The CDR3 contains 15 residues. Per the germline V gene, CDR1 is VTNTFY and CDR2 is YDVSTARD (reference sequence). The V and J ends lost 0 bases and 5 bases, in that order; junction bases with no gene match: 10. CDR3 sequence: CATWDRRSWDYKKLF. The CDR3 DNA follows: TGTGCCACCTGGGACAGGCGGTCATGGGATTATAAGAAACTCTTT.

J is TRGJ1 or TRGJ2 and V is TRGV3. The J gene is absent in TCRdb and was assigned here via DNA matching to germline. Germline lookup yields CDR1 VTNTFY and CDR2 YDVSTARD (reference sequence). This CDR3 spans 13 amino acids. V was clipped by 2 bases and J by 1 base; unmatched bases: 2. This CDR3 reads CATWDKNYYKKLF. CDR3 bases: TGTGCCACCTGGGACAAAAATTATTATAAGAAACTCTTT.

The chain joins TRGV9 to TRGJ1 or TRGJ2. The CDR3 totals 11 residues. Trimming removed 5 bases from V and 12 bases from J; junction bases left unmatched: 10. CDR1 is GITISATS, CDR2 ISYDGTV, per germline (reference sequence). The DNA of the CDR3 is TGTGCCTTGTGGGCCCCGGTGGGGAAACTCTTT. It yields the protein CALWAPVGKLF.

This clone occurred a few times. The chain couples TRGV4 to TRGJ1 or TRGJ2. In the absence of a J gene in TCRdb, the DNA was matched to germline to assign it here. The CDR3 loop spans 12 amino acids. Germline V gene sequence: CDR1 EGSTGY, CDR2 YDSYTSSV. V dropped 2 bases and J dropped 4; count of bases not matched to a gene: 2. The chain's CDR3 is CATWDDYYKKLF. CDR3 nucleotides: TGTGCCACCTGGGATGACTATTATAAGAAACTCTTT.

This chain links TRGV3 with TRGJ1 or TRGJ2. In the absence of a J gene in TCRdb, the DNA was matched to germline to assign it here. The CDR3 extends over 14 amino acids. J gave up 0 bases and V 3 bases, and 5 bases lay outside the gene matches. Per germline, CDR1 VTNTFY and CDR2 YDVSTARD (reference sequence). The CDR3 sequence is CATWDGENYYKKLF. In nucleotides, the CDR3 is TGTGCCACCTGGGACGGGGAGAATTATTATAAGAAACTCTTT.

This clone was seen a handful of times. This chain connects TRGV4 to TRGJ1 or TRGJ2. Per germline, CDR1 EGSTGY and CDR2 YDSYTSSV. This CDR3 region has 14 residues. Trimming cost V 1 base and J 0 bases; bases outside gene matches: 3. CDR3 loop: CATWDGRNYYKKLF. CDR3 DNA: TGTGCCACCTGGGATGGTCGGAATTATTATAAGAAACTCTTT.

This clone was seen more than once but under ten times. The V gene is TRGV9, the J gene TRGJ1 or TRGJ2. Germline matching of the DNA provided the J gene here, since TCRdb leaves it blank. J lost 7 bases, V lost 0 bases, and 6 bases had no gene match. Per germline, CDR1 GITISATS and CDR2 ISYDGTV (reference sequence). This CDR3 spans 13 amino acids. The CDR3 bases are TGTGCCTTGTGGGAGGTGCACGGCTATAAGAAACTCTTT. Translating it yields CALWEVHGYKKLF.

The chain uses TRGV3 and TRGJ1 or TRGJ2. Germline matching of the DNA provided the J gene here, since TCRdb leaves it blank. Germline CDR1 reads VTNTFY; CDR2 reads YDVSTARD (reference sequence). The length of the CDR3 is 16 residues. Trimming cost V 1 base and J 2 bases; bases outside gene matches: 11. In DNA form, the CDR3 reads TGTGCCACCTGGGACAGACTGCCAATTCATTATTATAAGAAACTCTTT. Amino acid sequence: CATWDRLPIHYYKKLF.

This sequence joins TRGV4 and TRGJP2. The J gene is absent in TCRdb and was assigned here via DNA matching to germline. The CDR3 contains 15 residues. Germline values: CDR1 EGSTGY, CDR2 YDSYTSSV. V lost 2 bases and J lost 0; bases outside the gene matches: 3. This CDR3 is CATWDVHSSDWIKTF. Written as DNA, the CDR3 is TGTGCCACCTGGGATGTACATAGTAGTGATTGGATCAAGACGTTT.

Turning to this clone: Other DNA sequences from this sample encode an identical CDR3 as well. The chain recombines TRGV2 with TRGJ1 or TRGJ2. The J gene is not listed in TCRdb, so it was assigned here from a DNA match to germline. Germline CDR1 reads EGSNGY; CDR2 reads YDSYNSKV. The V segment lost 1 base and the J segment 0 bases; nucleotides outside the gene matches: 3. The CDR3 runs 14 residues. As DNA, the CDR3 is TGTGCCACCTGGGACGGCACGAATTATTATAAGAAACTCTTT. Translation gives CATWDGTNYYKKLF.

The rearrangement joins TRGV3 to TRGJP2. No J segment appears in TCRdb, so it was assigned here by matching the sequence to germline. Germline values: CDR1 VTNTFY, CDR2 YDVSTARD (reference sequence). The CDR3 is 14 amino acids. After removal of 0 bases from V and 11 bases from J, the junction contained 9 bases not matched to a gene. This CDR3 reads CATWDRRGGWIKTF. The CDR3 DNA reads TGTGCCACCTGGGACAGGCGGGGGGGATGGATCAAGACGTTT.

The chain is built from TRGV9 and TRGJ1 or TRGJ2. The J gene was missing in TCRdb and was found by matching the end of the DNA to germline. Germline loops: CDR1 GITISATS, CDR2 ISYDGTV (reference sequence). CDR3 length: 11 residues. Trimming removed 9 bases from V and 3 bases from J; junction bases left unmatched: 5. This chain's CDR3 is CALRCYYKKLF. CDR3 in DNA: TGTGCCTTGCGCTGTTATTATAAGAAACTCTTT.

Concerning this clone: Other DNA sequences of this sample code for an identical CDR3. The chain is built from TRGV3 and TRGJ1 or TRGJ2. The J gene is not listed in TCRdb, so it was assigned here from a DNA match to germline. Looked up from germline, CDR1 is VTNTFY and CDR2 is YDVSTARD (reference sequence). Trimming took 0 bases from V and 1 from J; bases not matched to a gene: 6. The CDR3 is 15 amino acids. CDR3 in amino acids: CATWDRPGNYYKKLF. The CDR3 nucleotides are TGTGCCACCTGGGACAGGCCTGGAAATTATTATAAGAAACTCTTT.

The genes are TRGV5 and TRGJ1 or TRGJ2. TCRdb offers no J gene call, so here the DNA was matched to germline to obtain one. V shed 0 bases, J shed 5 bases, and the junction held 7 bases outside the gene matches. This CDR3 spans 14 amino acids. In germline, CDR1 is VINAFY, CDR2 YDVSNSKD. CDR3: CATWDRPSDYKKLF. The CDR3 nucleotides read TGTGCCACCTGGGACAGGCCCTCCGATTATAAGAAACTCTTT.

The V call is TRGV4, the J call TRGJ1 or TRGJ2. In the absence of a J gene in TCRdb, the DNA was matched to germline to assign it here. V lost 3 bases, J lost 7 bases, and 12 bases stayed unmatched. CDR3 length: 14 residues. Germline CDR1 and CDR2: EGSTGY and YDSYTSSV. This CDR3 is CATWDRDDGYKKLF. CDR3 sequence (DNA): TGTGCCACCTGGGATCGCGACGACGGGTATAAGAAACTCTTT.

The rearrangement links TRGV3 to TRGJ1 or TRGJ2. TCRdb gives no J gene; it was assigned here by matching the DNA to germline. V was clipped by 3 bases and J by 11 bases; unmatched bases: 10. There are 12 residues in the CDR3. Per germline, CDR1 VTNTFY and CDR2 YDVSTARD (reference sequence). CDR3 DNA: TGTGCCACCTGGGACGTTTTCTTTGAGAAACTCTTT. Its translation is CATWDVFFEKLF.

This clone was detected only a few times. This chain connects TRGV4 to TRGJ1 or TRGJ2. The CDR3 is made up of 13 amino acids. Germline assignment: CDR1 EGSTGY and CDR2 YDSYTSSV. V gave up 3 bases and J gave up 3 bases; unmatched junction bases: 5. The CDR3 here is CATWDTPYYKKLF. The DNA for the CDR3 is TGTGCCACCTGGGATACTCCTTATTATAAGAAACTCTTT.

The J gene is TRGJ1 or TRGJ2, the V gene TRGV5. V lost 0 bases to trimming and J lost 1 base; unmatched junction nucleotides: 3. CDR3 size: 14 residues. The germline CDR1 and CDR2 sequences are VINAFY and YDVSNSKD. DNA of the CDR3: TGTGCCACCTGGGACAGGCGTAATTATTATAAGAAACTCTTT. It codes for CATWDRRNYYKKLF.

The J gene is TRGJ1 or TRGJ2, the V gene TRGV2. Here the J gene came from matching the DNA to germline, since TCRdb omits it. CDR1 is EGSNGY and CDR2 is YDSYNSKV in the germline V gene. The V and J ends lost 0 bases and 11 bases, in that order; junction bases with no gene match: 7. This CDR3 contains 12 residues. CDR3: CATWDGRIEKLF. CDR3 nucleotide sequence: TGTGCCACCTGGGACGGGCGAATAGAGAAACTCTTT.